This T cell receptor beta chain comes out of a study of cytomegalovirus exposure and HLA in healthy donors. Study-wide findings and caveats: The study designated some 180 TCR beta chains cytomegalovirus-associated. Reported findings show TCR beta sequences accurately forecast HLA-A and HLA-B alleles in most subjects.

This clone was observed a few times. Antigen specificity is unknown. The PCR contained 60 Vbeta and 13 Jbeta primers. Clones were read by immunoSEQ multiplex PCR, and TCRdb kept only the in-frame ones, dropping some. Among about 140,000 clones listed, roughly 73% were seen once. The length of the CDR3 is 14 residues. Germline CDR1 reads MRHNA; CDR2 reads SNTAGT. Losses at the gene ends were 7 bases for V and 3 bases for J; bases not matched to a gene: 7. This receptor was identified in a human donor in good health. This chain connects TRBV6-4 to TRBJ2-3; 7 bases map to TRBD2. The source material was PBMCs. This chain's CDR3 is CASKGGRETDTQYF. The DNA for the CDR3 is TGTGCCAGCAAGGGCGGGAGAGAGACAGATACGCAGTATTTT.